This T cell receptor beta chain was identified in a study of cytotoxic CD8 clonotypes in ibrutinib-treated CLL. Study information: The group held roughly ten relapsed/refractory and around 15 treatment-naive patients, with 17 to 18 IGHV unmutated.

The V segment lost 3 bases and the J segment 3 bases; nucleotides outside the gene matches: 4. Per the germline V gene, CDR1 is SGHTA and CDR2 is FQGNSA. The CDR3 loop spans 15 amino acids. The planned depth of sequencing spanned 1 in 200,000 to 1 in 1 million T cells. Some clones are missing from TCRdb's copy, which holds only in-frame ones; the method was immunoSEQ multiplex PCR. The sample records about 300,000 clones, 67% being singletons. Sequenced material: PBMCs, taken after 36 months of ibrutinib treatment. The chain is built from TRBV7-2 and TRBJ1-2, with 10 bases that match TRBD1. This clonotype originated in a human donor with chronic lymphocytic leukemia. CDR3 residues: CASSLTGGAYYGYTF. The CDR3 DNA is TGTGCCAGCAGCTTGACAGGGGGCGCGTACTATGGCTACACCTTC.